This entry concerns a single T cell receptor (beta chain). For recovered donors of Cohort 3, there were two negative PCRs, clearance, or symptom resolution. The record originates from a study of blood T cell repertoires in COVID-19. Trimming removed 1 base at V and 3 bases at J, with 13 bases between. CDR1 and CDR2 (germline): SGHRS, YFSETQ. The CDR3 totals 15 residues. Libraries were prepared by immunoSEQ multiplex PCR; TCRdb keeps only in-frame clonotypes and omits some of them. The profile shows about 220,000 clones, over 75% of them singletons. This chain uses TRBV5-1 with TRBJ1-1; a possible D gene is TRBD1 (5 bases). Sequenced material: PBMCs or T cells enriched from blood (not recorded which). The sequence was collected from a woman aged 55-75 years who had recovered from COVID-19. The CDR3 spells CASSLIGGLDTEAFF. The CDR3, as DNA: TGCGCCAGCAGCTTGATTGGGGGGTTGGACACTGAAGCTTTCTTT.